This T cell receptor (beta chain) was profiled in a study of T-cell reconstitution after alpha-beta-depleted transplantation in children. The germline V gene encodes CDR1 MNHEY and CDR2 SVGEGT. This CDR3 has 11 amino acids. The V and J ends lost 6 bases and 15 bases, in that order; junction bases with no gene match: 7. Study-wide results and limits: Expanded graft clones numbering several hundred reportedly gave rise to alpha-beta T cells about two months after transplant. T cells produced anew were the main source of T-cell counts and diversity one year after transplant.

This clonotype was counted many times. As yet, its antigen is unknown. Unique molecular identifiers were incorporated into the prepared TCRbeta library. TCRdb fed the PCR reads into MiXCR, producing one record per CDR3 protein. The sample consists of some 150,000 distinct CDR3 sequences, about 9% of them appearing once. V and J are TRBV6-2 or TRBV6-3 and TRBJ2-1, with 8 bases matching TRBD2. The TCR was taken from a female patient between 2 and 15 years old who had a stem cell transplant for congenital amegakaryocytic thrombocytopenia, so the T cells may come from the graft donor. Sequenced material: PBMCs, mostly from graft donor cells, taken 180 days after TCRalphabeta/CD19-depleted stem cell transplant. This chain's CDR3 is CASRSGTSLFF. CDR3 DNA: TGTGCCAGCAGGTCTGGGACTAGTCTGTTCTTC.